The source of this T cell receptor beta chain is a study of CD8 T cells in ankylosing spondylitis. A single count supports this clonotype. Its antigen is as yet unknown. TCRdb redid the calling of the 5' RACE reads with MiXCR, one entry per CDR3 protein. This repertoire shows about 450,000 distinct CDR3 sequences, 26% found once; its top ten account for about 0.92%. Regarding the study as a whole: Within matched ankylosing spondylitis synovial fluid, disease-linked clones were reportedly significantly enriched. Made up of fewer than ten highly homologous variants, a TCR beta motif appeared characteristic of ankylosing spondylitis blood.

The sequencing sample was made of blood, either unsorted or a sorted T cell fraction (not recorded which). This receptor was obtained from a male donor with ankylosing spondylitis.

CDR3 in DNA: TGTGCCAGTAGTTCCTCGCTAGCGGGTTTCTCCTACGAGCAGTACTTC. It encodes CASSSSLAGFSYEQYF. The chain carries TRBV19 and TRBJ2-7, with 8 nucleotides matching TRBD2. After removal of 5 bases from V and 0 bases from J, the junction contained 9 bases not matched to a gene. There are 16 residues in the CDR3. Germline CDR1 LNHDA, CDR2 SQIVND (reference sequence).